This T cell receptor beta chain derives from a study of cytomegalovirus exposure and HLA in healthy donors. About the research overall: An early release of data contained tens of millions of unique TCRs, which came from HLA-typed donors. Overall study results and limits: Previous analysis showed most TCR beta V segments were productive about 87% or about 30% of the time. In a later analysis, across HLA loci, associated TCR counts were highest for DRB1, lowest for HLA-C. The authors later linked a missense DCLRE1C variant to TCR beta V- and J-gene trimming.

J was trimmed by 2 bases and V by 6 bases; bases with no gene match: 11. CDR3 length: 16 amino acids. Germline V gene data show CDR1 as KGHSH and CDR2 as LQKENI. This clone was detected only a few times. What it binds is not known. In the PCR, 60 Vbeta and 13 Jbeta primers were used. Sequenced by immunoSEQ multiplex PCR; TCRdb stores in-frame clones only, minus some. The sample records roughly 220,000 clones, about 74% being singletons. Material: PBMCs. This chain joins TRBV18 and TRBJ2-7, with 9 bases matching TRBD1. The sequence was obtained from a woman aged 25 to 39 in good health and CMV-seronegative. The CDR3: CASSPFGTGTTYEQYF. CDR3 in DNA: TGTGCCAGCTCTCCCTTTGGGACAGGGACGACCTACGAGCAGTACTTC. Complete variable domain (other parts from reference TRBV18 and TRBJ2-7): NAGVMQNPRHLVRRRGQEARLRCSPMKGHSHVYWYRQLPEEGLKFMVYLQKENIIDESGMPKERFSAEFPKEGPSILRIQQVVRGDSAAYFCASSPFGTGTTYEQYFGPGTRLTVT.